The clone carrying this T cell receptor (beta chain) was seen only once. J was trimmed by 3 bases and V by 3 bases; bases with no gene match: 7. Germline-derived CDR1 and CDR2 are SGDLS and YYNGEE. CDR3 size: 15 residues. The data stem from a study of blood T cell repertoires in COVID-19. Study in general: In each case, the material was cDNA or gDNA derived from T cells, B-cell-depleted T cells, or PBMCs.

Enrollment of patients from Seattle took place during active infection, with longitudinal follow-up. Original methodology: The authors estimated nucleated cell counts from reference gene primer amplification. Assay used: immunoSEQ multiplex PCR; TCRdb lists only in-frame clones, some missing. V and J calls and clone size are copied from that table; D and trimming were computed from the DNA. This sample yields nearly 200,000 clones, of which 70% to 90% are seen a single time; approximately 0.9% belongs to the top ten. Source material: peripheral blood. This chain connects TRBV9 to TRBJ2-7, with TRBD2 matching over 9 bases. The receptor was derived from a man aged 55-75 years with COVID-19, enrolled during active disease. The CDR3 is CASSALAGMGYEQYF. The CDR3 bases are TGTGCCAGCAGCGCGCTAGCGGGGATGGGCTACGAGCAGTACTTC.